This is a list of T cell receptor beta chains from one sample in a study of blood T cell repertoires in COVID-19. The table came from immunoSEQ multiplex PCR; TCRdb's copy has only in-frame clones and leaves some out. The data show approximately 130,000 clones, around 85% seen once. Source material: peripheral blood. The receptors shown here come from a human donor in a cohort sampled during active COVID-19. Both conserved end residues are part of each CDR3. The order of the fields is clone size, J gene, D gene, CDR3 length, V gene, CDR3 DNA, CDR3 protein. D genes are given only for firm matches. Expanded clones get a size class; other rows say once, few or many, or leave the size out.

>NA|TRBJ2-5|TRBD2|17|TRBV9
TGTGCCAGCAGCGTAGGTAGCGGAGCGGGGGGTAGAGAGACCCAGTACTTC
CASSVGSGAGGRETQYF
>NA|TRBJ2-3|NA|14|TRBV7-9
TGTGCCAGCAGCCAAGCAGCGGTCACAGATACGCAGTATTTT
CASSQAAVTDTQYF
>NA|TRBJ1-2|NA|11|TRBV3-1/TRBV3-2
TGTGCCAGCAGCCATGGGAGGGGCTACACCTTC
CASSHGRGYTF
>NA|TRBJ2-7|TRBD2|14|TRBV7-2
TGTGCCAGCAGCTTGGTGGGGGGGTCCTACGAGCAGTACTTC
CASSLVGGSYEQYF
>NA|TRBJ2-2|TRBD1|18|TRBV11-2
TGTGCCAGCAGCTTAGAGGGGCGCCAGGGGGTGGACACCGGGGAGCTGTTTTTT
CASSLEGRQGVDTGELFF
>NA|TRBJ1-1|NA|12|TRBV10-3
TGTGCCATCAGGGATCCCGAGTCGGGAGCTTTCTTT
CAIRDPESGAFF
>NA|TRBJ1-3|NA|13|TRBV6-5
TGTGCCAGCAGTTACCTCTCTGGAAACACCATATATTTT
CASSYLSGNTIYF
>once|TRBJ2-2|TRBD2|14|TRBV6-4
TGTGCCAGCTCCAGCGGGGGGGACACCGGGGAGCTGTTTTTT
CASSSGGDTGELFF
>NA|TRBJ1-1|NA|15|TRBV14
TGTGCCAGCAGCCGGGGCGGACCGATGAACACTGAAGCTTTCTTT
CASSRGGPMNTEAFF
>NA|TRBJ2-1|NA|15|TRBV11-3
TGTGCCAGCAGCTTGTCAGCGGTTAGCTACAATGAGCAGTTCTTC
CASSLSAVSYNEQFF
>NA|TRBJ1-2|NA|12|TRBV13
TGTGCCAGCAGCTTAAACACGTATGGCTACACCTTC
CASSLNTYGYTF
>NA|TRBJ1-2|TRBD1|15|TRBV28
TGTGCCAGCAGGACCCCCGGGACAGGCAACTATGGCTACACCTTC
CASRTPGTGNYGYTF
>NA|TRBJ1-1|NA|13|TRBV21-1
TGTGCCAGCAGCAAAGGTATAGTCACTGAAGCTTTCTTT
CASSKGIVTEAFF
>NA|TRBJ1-5|NA|15|TRBV7-6
TGTGCCAGCAGCTCCGGCGGAGGTAGCAATCAGCCCCAGCATTTT
CASSSGGGSNQPQHF
>NA|TRBJ2-3|NA|15|TRBV5-4
TGTGCCAGCAATTCCAGGGGAGTCGGCACAGATACGCAGTATTTT
CASNSRGVGTDTQYF
>NA|TRBJ1-3|TRBD1|17|TRBV19
TGTGCCAGTAGTCACAGGGACAGCGCTGTCTCTGGAAACACCATATATTTT
CASSHRDSAVSGNTIYF
>once|TRBJ1-1|TRBD1|11|TRBV7-9
TGTGCCAGCAGCTTGGGACAGGGCGTGTTCTTT
CASSLGQGVFF
>NA|TRBJ2-1|TRBD1|16|TRBV30
TGTGCCTGGAGTGTAGGTCCGGGACAGGGTCTCCATGAGCAGTTCTTC
CAWSVGPGQGLHEQFF
>few|TRBJ2-7|TRBD1|18|TRBV7-2
TGTGCCAGCAGCGCCCGGACAGGGGAGGTCACCCGCTCCTACGAGCAGTACTTC
CASSARTGEVTRSYEQYF
>NA|TRBJ2-7|NA|13|TRBV5-1
TGCGCCAGCAGCTTGACTAGCCCGTACGAGCAGTACTTC
CASSLTSPYEQYF